This T cell receptor (beta chain) originates from a study of tumor-infiltrating lymphocytes in primary liver carcinoma. A single count supports this clonotype. A single base separates this from a much larger clone, so it may be a read error. TCR beta cDNA was reverse-transcribed from approximately 0.45 ug of total RNA. The reaction used a constant-region primer and ProtoScript II reverse transcriptase. Three-round nested multiplex PCR performed with slightly modified ARM-PCR produced the TCR beta libraries. Amplification in the first two PCR rounds was performed using TRBV1-TRBV30 forward primers and a C-beta reverse primer for roughly 9 cycles each. One entry per CDR3 protein results from TCRdb running MiXCR on the multiplex PCR reads. Of about 190,000 distinct CDR3 sequences in the sample, around four fifths were seen once. The CDR3 is made up of 13 amino acids. CDR1 and CDR2 (germline): SGHTA, FQGTGA.

Bulk tissue was left unsorted, and RNA and DNA were co-extracted from 20-30 mg of it. The rearrangement uses TRBV7-3 and TRBJ1-1; the D is unclear. This sequence originates from a man aged 40-50 years with primary liver carcinoma and hepatitis B virus infection. Sequencing was carried out using tumor tissue from primary liver carcinoma. The CDR3, as DNA: TGTGCCAGCAGCTTAGGCTACAACACTGAAGCTCTCTTT. Its translation: CASSLGYNTEALF.